The entry below gives a single T cell receptor (beta chain) sequence along with its context. The antigen is undetermined. These data originate in a study of shared clonotypes between healthy human individuals. Study conclusions and caveats: With few donors, the genetic and exposure-history diversity represented was limited. Sample collection involved blood only; tissue repertoires are likely different.

Germline CDR1 SSHAT, CDR2 FNYEAQ (reference sequence). The CDR3 has 16 residues. TCRdb's table, derived via immunoSEQ multiplex PCR, lists solely in-frame clones and lacks some. The repertoire has about 92,000 clones, around 47% of them found once; the top ten carry roughly 16%. The specimen sequenced was PBMCs. This chain connects TRBV7-7 to TRBJ2-5; D could derive from TRBD1 or TRBD2 (5 bases each). TRBJ2-7 matches the DNA end more closely, so the J call is doubtful. This TCR came from a woman aged 40 to 50 in good health. Some clones in this sample may be carry-over from other donors' samples. CDR3 nucleotide sequence: TGTGCCAGCAGCTCCTACTTCAGGGACCCCTCCTACGAGCAGTACTTC. Amino acid sequence: CASSSYFRDPSYEQYF.